The T cell receptor beta chain under discussion was sequenced for a study of T cell changes during pregnancy in multiple sclerosis. Using immunoSEQ multiplex PCR, the repertoire was profiled, and TCRdb retains in-frame clones only, with some absent. This table has under 85,000 clones, less than 95% appearing once. The source was peripheral blood, collected in the third trimester of pregnancy. The sequence was obtained from a female donor with multiple sclerosis, enrolled in a pregnancy study.

DNA of the CDR3: TGTGCCAGCAGTACGACAAAGACAGATACGCAGTATTTT. Amino acids: CASSTTKTDTQYF. The chain joins TRBV28 to TRBJ2-3; D remains ambiguous. V lost 5 bases, J lost 3 bases, and 9 bases lay in between. Germline assignment: CDR1 MDHEN and CDR2 SYDVKM. The CDR3 spans 13 residues.